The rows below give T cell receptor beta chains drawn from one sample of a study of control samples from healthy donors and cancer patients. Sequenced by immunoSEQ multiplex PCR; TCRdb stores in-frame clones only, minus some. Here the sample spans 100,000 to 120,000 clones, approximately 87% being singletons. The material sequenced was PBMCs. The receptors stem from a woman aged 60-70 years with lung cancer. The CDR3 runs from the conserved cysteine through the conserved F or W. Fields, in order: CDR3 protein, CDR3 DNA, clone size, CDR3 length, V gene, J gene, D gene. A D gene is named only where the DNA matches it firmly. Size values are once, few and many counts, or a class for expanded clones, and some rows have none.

CDR3: CAWTGTASSPLHF; DNA: TGTGCCTGGACCGGGACAGCAAGTTCACCCCTCCACTTT; size: few; length: 13; V: TRBV30; J: TRBJ1-6; D: TRBD1
CDR3: CASTRQENTEAFF; DNA: TGTGCCAGTACCAGACAGGAGAACACTGAAGCTTTCTTT; size: .; length: 13; V: TRBV19; J: TRBJ1-1; D: .
CDR3: CASRGAAYNEQFF; DNA: TGTGCCAGCCGGGGGGCGGCCTACAATGAGCAGTTCTTC; size: .; length: 13; V: TRBV19; J: TRBJ2-1; D: .
CDR3: CASSLGSQGIQETQYF; DNA: TGTGCCAGCAGCTTAGGGTCACAGGGGATCCAAGAGACCCAGTACTTC; size: .; length: 16; V: TRBV11-3; J: TRBJ2-5; D: TRBD1
CDR3: CASSPRQENSPLHF; DNA: TGTGCCAGCAGCCCTAGACAGGAGAATTCACCCCTCCACTTT; size: .; length: 14; V: TRBV3-1/TRBV3-2; J: TRBJ1-6; D: .
CDR3: CASSYSGQGHNEQFF; DNA: TGTGCCAGCAGTTACTCGGGACAGGGACACAATGAGCAGTTCTTC; size: many; length: 15; V: TRBV6-5; J: TRBJ2-1; D: TRBD1
CDR3: CASSLGRGTQPGELFF; DNA: TGCGCCAGCAGCTTGGGGCGGGGAACCCAGCCCGGGGAGCTGTTTTTT; size: once; length: 16; V: TRBV5-1; J: TRBJ2-2; D: .
CDR3: CASSTWTGGQETQYF; DNA: TGTGCCAGCAGCACGTGGACAGGAGGTCAAGAGACCCAGTACTTC; size: once; length: 15; V: TRBV9; J: TRBJ2-5; D: TRBD1
CDR3: CASSLGFVSGRASEFF; DNA: TGCGCCAGCAGCTTGGGATTTGTAAGCGGGAGGGCTTCGGAGTTCTTC; size: .; length: 16; V: TRBV5-1; J: TRBJ2-1; D: TRBD2
CDR3: CASSGGSIYTEAFF; DNA: TGTGCCAGCAGTGGAGGAAGTATTTACACTGAAGCTTTCTTT; size: once; length: 14; V: TRBV25-1; J: TRBJ1-1; D: .
CDR3: CASSWGANEQYF; DNA: TGTGCCAGCAGCTGGGGGGCTAACGAGCAGTACTTC; size: .; length: 12; V: TRBV11-3; J: TRBJ2-7; D: .
CDR3: CATSEDDTNYGYTF; DNA: TGTGCCACCAGTGAGGACGACACAAATTATGGCTACACCTTC; size: .; length: 14; V: TRBV24-1; J: TRBJ1-2; D: .
CDR3: CASSDNGQDNTSEQFF; DNA: TGTGCCAGCAGTGACAACGGACAGGACAACACATCGGAGCAGTTCTTC; size: .; length: 16; V: TRBV6-1; J: TRBJ2-1; D: TRBD1
CDR3: CASSGAAYLDTIYF; DNA: TGTGCCAGTAGTGGTGCTGCTTATCTCGACACCATATATTTT; size: .; length: 14; V: TRBV19; J: TRBJ1-3; D: .
CDR3: CASSPSGDRGYEQFF; DNA: TGTGCCAGCAGCCCATCGGGGGACAGGGGGTATGAGCAGTTCTTC; size: .; length: 15; V: TRBV16; J: TRBJ2-1; D: TRBD1
CDR3: CATSDLSSAGEAGELFF; DNA: TGTGCCACCAGTGATTTGTCCTCGGCAGGGGAAGCCGGGGAGCTGTTTTTT; size: .; length: 17; V: TRBV24-1; J: TRBJ2-2; D: .
CDR3: CASSPSGGASYNEQFF; DNA: TGTGCCAGCAGTCCTAGCGGGGGGGCTTCCTACAATGAGCAGTTCTTC; size: .; length: 16; V: TRBV5-4; J: TRBJ2-1; D: TRBD2
CDR3: CASSDADRGYEQYF; DNA: TGTGCCAGCAGTGACGCGGACAGGGGGTACGAGCAGTACTTC; size: .; length: 14; V: TRBV6-6; J: TRBJ2-7; D: TRBD1
CDR3: CASSDSIPYEQYF; DNA: TGTGCCAGCAGTGACTCCATCCCCTACGAGCAGTACTTC; size: .; length: 13; V: TRBV2; J: TRBJ2-7; D: .
CDR3: CASSFEPGQQDEQYF; DNA: TGTGCCAGCAGTTTCGAACCGGGACAGCAGGACGAGCAGTACTTC; size: .; length: 15; V: TRBV28; J: TRBJ2-7; D: TRBD1
CDR3: CASSIQGGELFF; DNA: TGTGCCAGCAGTATACAGGGCGGGGAGCTGTTTTTT; size: .; length: 12; V: TRBV28; J: TRBJ2-2; D: .
CDR3: CASSSSPAPALVGEQYF; DNA: TGTGCCAGCAGTTCCTCCCCTGCCCCAGCTCTTGTCGGCGAGCAGTACTTC; size: .; length: 17; V: TRBV6-2/TRBV6-3; J: TRBJ2-7; D: .
CDR3: CASSQRGTDQTDTQYF; DNA: TGTGCCAGCAGCCAAAGGGGGACAGACCAAACAGATACGCAGTATTTT; size: .; length: 16; V: TRBV3-1/TRBV3-2; J: TRBJ2-3; D: TRBD1